This passage covers 10 T cell receptor beta chains from one sample sequenced in a study of cytomegalovirus exposure and HLA in healthy donors (dated by TCRdb to 2017 to 2019). Receptors were amplified or captured by the immunoSEQ multiplex PCR assay. A mixture of 60 forward primers for TCR Vbeta segments and 13 reverse primers for TCR Jbeta segments was used in the multiplex PCR. TCRdb re-hosts the immuneACCESS table, in-frame sequences only. Its copies lack some clones; in the studies checked, an unresolved V gene accounts for under half of them, and the cause for the rest is not known. A total of about 170,000 clones appear in this sample, 60% to 80% of them only once. Around 3.2% of the sample is taken by the ten largest. Sequencing used PBMCs. Receptors originate from a middle-aged man in good health and CMV-seronegative.

The chain carries TRBV7-8 and TRBJ1-1; D remains ambiguous. Germline V gene lookup returns CDR1 SGHVS and CDR2 FQNEAQ. The CDR3 runs 13 residues. Trimming left V 7 bases short and J 1 base short, with 10 bases between. Here the CDR3 reads CASTRDRNTEAFF. The DNA for the CDR3 is TGTGCCAGCACCCGGGATAGGAACACTGAAGCTTTCTTT.

The chain is built from TRBV6-6 and TRBJ1-6; D possibly corresponds to TRBD1 (5 bases). The CDR3 consists of 16 residues. CDR1 and CDR2 from the germline V gene are MNHNY and SVGAGI (reference sequence). Between the trimmed V and J ends, which lost 4 bases and 9 bases, there was a span of 19 bases. As DNA, the CDR3 is TGTGCCAGCAGTTCCCCCGGCGACAGCAAATCTTCACCCCTCCACTTT. Its protein product is CASSSPGDSKSSPLHF.

This clone was seen a handful of times. The V and J genes are TRBV28 and TRBJ2-3; possible D gene TRBD1, 5 bases. Germline CDR1 MDHEN, CDR2 SYDVKM. Trimming shortened V by 3 bases and J by 6 bases, and 13 bases separated the two germline ends. CDR3 length: 14 residues. The CDR3 here is CASSLDSRADTQYF. The CDR3 DNA reads TGTGCCAGCAGTTTGGATTCCAGGGCTGATACGCAGTATTTT.

The chain recombines TRBV6-1 with TRBJ2-1; 10 positions match TRBD1. The junction had 8 bases not matched to a gene; V was cut back by 5 bases and J by 10 bases. CDR1 is MNHNS, CDR2 SASEGT, per germline. The CDR3 has 14 amino acids. The CDR3 protein is CASSHKGQGREQFF. As DNA, the CDR3 is TGTGCCAGCAGTCACAAGGGACAGGGGAGGGAGCAGTTCTTC.

The chain has TRBV7-9 and TRBJ2-7, with no clear D. Germline values: CDR1 SEHNR, CDR2 FQNEAQ (reference sequence). The CDR3 length is 14 residues. The germline V and J ends were trimmed by 2 bases and 5 bases, with 13 bases remaining between them. CDR3 nucleotides: TGTGCCAGCAGCTTAACCTCTAACGCCAACGAGCAGTACTTC. Translating gives CASSLTSNANEQYF.

The chain combines TRBV4-3 with TRBJ1-3; 8 positions match TRBD1. The CDR3 spans 17 residues. V was clipped by 0 bases and J by 3 bases; unmatched bases: 7. CDR1 and CDR2 (germline): LGHNA, YSLEER. The CDR3 is CASSQDRGQGGGNTIYF. CDR3 DNA sequence: TGCGCCAGCAGCCAAGATCGCGGACAGGGAGGTGGAAACACCATATATTTT.

The V gene is TRBV7-9, the J gene TRBJ2-2; a weak D match, TRBD1 (5 bases). Germline V gives CDR1 SEHNR, CDR2 FQNEAQ (reference sequence). The CDR3 covers 14 residues. Trimming left V 2 bases short and J 5 bases short, with 9 bases between. The CDR3 here is CASSLTGATGELFF. The CDR3 DNA reads TGTGCCAGCAGCTTAACTGGGGCGACCGGGGAGCTGTTTTTT. The complete variable domain, with remaining parts taken from reference TRBV7-9 and TRBJ2-2, reads DTGVSQNPRHKITKRGQNVTFRCDPISEHNRLYWYRQTLGQGPEFLTYFQNEAQLEKSRLLSDRFSAERPKGSFSTLEIQRTEQGDSAMYLCASSLTGATGELFFGEGSRLTVL.

The J gene is TRBJ2-2, the V gene TRBV4-3; 7 bases align to TRBD1. Germline loops: CDR1 LGHNA, CDR2 YSLEER. The CDR3 totals 15 residues. V shed 1 base, J shed 2 bases, and the junction held 1 base outside the gene matches. The CDR3 sequence: CASSQGQGNTGELFF. The CDR3 bases are TGCGCCAGCAGCCAAGGACAGGGTAACACCGGGGAGCTGTTTTTT.

The chain has TRBV7-2 and TRBJ1-2; D unclear. The germline CDR1 and CDR2 sequences are SGHTA and FQGNSA. CDR3 length: 14 residues. The V gene lost 5 bases and the J gene lost 8 bases, with 18 bases spanning the gap. The CDR3 loop reads CASSQREGLWGYTF. The DNA for the CDR3 is TGTGCCAGCAGCCAGAGGGAGGGTTTATGGGGCTACACCTTC.

In its sample, this clone was seen a few times. The J gene is TRBJ2-3, the V gene TRBV7-2; 15 bases match TRBD2. The CDR3 runs 18 residues. V gave up 0 bases and J gave up 5 bases; unmatched junction bases: 6. Per the germline V gene, CDR1 is SGHTA and CDR2 is FQGNSA. The CDR3 here is CASSLALGLAGGLDTQYF. The DNA for the CDR3 is TGTGCCAGCAGCTTAGCGCTAGGACTAGCGGGAGGGCTAGATACGCAGTATTTT.